The 7 T cell receptor beta chains below come from one sample, sequenced in a study of blood T cells in healthy people across ages. It was with a sample-barcoded 5' primer and a J-beta primer mix that a second PCR of roughly 7 to 12 cycles was run. TCRdb reanalysed the 5' RACE reads using MiXCR and keeps one entry per CDR3 protein. Of hundreds of thousands of distinct CDR3 sequences listed, 20% to 25% are singletons. Source material: blood. The receptors stem from a man between 65 and 80 years old in good health.

This chain connects TRBV20-1 to TRBJ1-4; D is unclear. The V end lost 4 bases, the J end lost 7 bases, and 13 bases lay between the germline ends. CDR1 and CDR2 from the germline V gene are DFQATT and SNEGSKA (reference sequence). The CDR3 totals 13 residues. For the CDR3, the DNA is TGCAGTGCTACAGACCCGAGGGCTGAAAAACTGTTTTTT. This encodes CSATDPRAEKLFF.

The chain carries TRBV12-3 or TRBV12-4 and TRBJ2-6, with 11 bases that match TRBD2. V shed 7 bases, J shed 0 bases, and the junction held 17 bases outside the gene matches. The CDR3 loop spans 21 amino acids. DNA of the CDR3: TGTGCCAGCAATTCCCCGCCGGGACTAGCGGTAAAAAACTCTGGGGCCAACGTCCTGACTTTC. Its translation: CASNSPPGLAVKNSGANVLTF.

The chain employs TRBV20-1 and TRBJ1-4, with a tentative D call TRBD1 (5 bases). Trimming left V 6 bases short and J 5 bases short, with 10 bases between. The V gene's germline CDR1 is DFQATT and CDR2 SNEGSKA (reference sequence). There are 12 residues in the CDR3. CDR3 sequence: CSAQWGNEKLFF. The CDR3 DNA sequence: TGCAGTGCCCAATGGGGGAATGAAAAACTGTTTTTT.

Details on this clonotype: One junction end does not reproduce the germline sequence, and a read error may be involved. V gene TRBV7-9 combines with J gene TRBJ2-5, with D possibly TRBD1 on 5 matching bases. The CDR3 extends over 14 amino acids. Germline lookup yields CDR1 SEHNR and CDR2 FQNEAQ (reference sequence). CDR3 nucleotides: TGTGCCTGCAGGGCACTACAGAACCAAGAGACCCAGTACTTC. It encodes CACRALQNQETQYF.

V gene TRBV9 combines with J gene TRBJ1-1, with 7 bases aligning to TRBD1. Per germline, CDR1 SGDLS and CDR2 YYNGEE. The junction had 6 bases not matched to a gene; V was cut back by 4 bases and J by 3 bases. The CDR3 runs to 14 residues. CDR3 DNA: TGTGCCAGCAGCCGGGAAGGGGGCTACACTGAAGCTTTCTTT. Translating it yields CASSREGGYTEAFF.

This clonotype has ten or more counts. The V gene is TRBV7-9, the J gene TRBJ2-1, with D perhaps matching TRBD1 (6 bases). Per the germline V gene, CDR1 is SEHNR and CDR2 is FQNEAQ (reference sequence). CDR3 length: 12 residues. V was shortened by 5 bases and J by 6 bases, with 8 bases between the two germline ends. The CDR3 coding sequence is TGTGCCAGCAGCGAGGACAGCAATGAGCAGTTCTTC. It translates to CASSEDSNEQFF. Variable domain in full (rest from reference TRBV7-9 and TRBJ2-1): DTGVSQNPRHKITKRGQNVTFRCDPISEHNRLYWYRQTLGQGPEFLTYFQNEAQLEKSRLLSDRFSAERPKGSFSTLEIQRTEQGDSAMYLCASSEDSNEQFFGPGTRLTVL.

The chain combines TRBV5-5 with TRBJ1-1; possible D gene TRBD1, 6 bases. Trimming took off 0 bases at V and 4 bases at J, with 13 bases between the two ends. The V gene's germline CDR1 is SGHKS and CDR2 YYEKEE (reference sequence). This CDR3 is built from 15 residues. The CDR3 DNA reads TGTGCCAGCAGCTTGGGGGGGCCCATGACCACTGAAGCTTTCTTT. Translating gives CASSLGGPMTTEAFF.